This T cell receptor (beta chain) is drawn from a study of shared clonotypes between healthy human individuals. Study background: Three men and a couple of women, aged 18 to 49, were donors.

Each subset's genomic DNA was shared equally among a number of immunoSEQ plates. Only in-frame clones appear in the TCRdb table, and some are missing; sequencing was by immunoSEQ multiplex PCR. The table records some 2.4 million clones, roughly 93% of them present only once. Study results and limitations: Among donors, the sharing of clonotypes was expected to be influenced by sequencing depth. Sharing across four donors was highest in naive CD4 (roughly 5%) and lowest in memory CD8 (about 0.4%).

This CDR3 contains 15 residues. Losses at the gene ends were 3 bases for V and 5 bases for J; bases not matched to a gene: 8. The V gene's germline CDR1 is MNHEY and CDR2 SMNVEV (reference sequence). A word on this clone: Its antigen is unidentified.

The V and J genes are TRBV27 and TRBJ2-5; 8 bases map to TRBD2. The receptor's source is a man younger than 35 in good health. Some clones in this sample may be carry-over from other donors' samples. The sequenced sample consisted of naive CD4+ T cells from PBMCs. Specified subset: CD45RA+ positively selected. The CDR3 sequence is CASSLWQAGEETQYF. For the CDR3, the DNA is TGTGCCAGCAGTTTGTGGCAAGCGGGAGAGGAGACCCAGTACTTC.